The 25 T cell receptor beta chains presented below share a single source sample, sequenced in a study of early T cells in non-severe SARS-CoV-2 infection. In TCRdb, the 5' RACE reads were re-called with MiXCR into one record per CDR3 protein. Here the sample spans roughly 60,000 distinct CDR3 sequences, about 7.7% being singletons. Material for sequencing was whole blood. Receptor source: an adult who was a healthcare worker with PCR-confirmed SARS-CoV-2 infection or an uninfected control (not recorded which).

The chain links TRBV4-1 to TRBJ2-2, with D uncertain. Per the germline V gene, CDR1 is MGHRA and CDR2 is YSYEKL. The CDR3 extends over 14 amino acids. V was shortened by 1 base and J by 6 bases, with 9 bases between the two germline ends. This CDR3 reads CASSQAGSAGELFF. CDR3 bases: TGCGCCAGCAGCCAAGCTGGGTCGGCCGGGGAGCTGTTTTTT.

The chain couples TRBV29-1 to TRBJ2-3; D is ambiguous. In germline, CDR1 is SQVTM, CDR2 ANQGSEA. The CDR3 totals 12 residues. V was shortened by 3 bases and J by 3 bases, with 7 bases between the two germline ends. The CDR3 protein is CSVDGHTDTQYF. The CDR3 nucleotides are TGCAGCGTTGACGGTCATACAGATACGCAGTATTTT.

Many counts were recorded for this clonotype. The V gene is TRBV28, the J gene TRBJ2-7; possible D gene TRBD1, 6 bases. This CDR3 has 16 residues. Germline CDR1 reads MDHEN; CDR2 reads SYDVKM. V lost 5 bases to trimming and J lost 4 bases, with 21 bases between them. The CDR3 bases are TGTGCCAGCAGTCCAGGACAGTCCAAGGATTGGTACGAGCAGTACTTC. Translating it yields CASSPGQSKDWYEQYF.

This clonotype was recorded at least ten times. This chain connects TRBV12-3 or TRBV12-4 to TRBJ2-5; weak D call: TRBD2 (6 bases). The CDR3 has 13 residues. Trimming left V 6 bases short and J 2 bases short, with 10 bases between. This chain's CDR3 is CASSPGGQETQYF. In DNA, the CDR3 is TGTGCCAGCAGCCCCGGGGGACAAGAGACCCAGTACTTC.

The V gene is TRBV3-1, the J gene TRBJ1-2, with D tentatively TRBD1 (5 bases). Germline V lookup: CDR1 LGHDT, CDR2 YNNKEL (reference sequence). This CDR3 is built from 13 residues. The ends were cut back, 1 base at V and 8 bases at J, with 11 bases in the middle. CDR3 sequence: CASSQGGSRGYTF. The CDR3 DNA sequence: TGTGCCAGCAGCCAAGGGGGCAGTAGAGGCTACACCTTC. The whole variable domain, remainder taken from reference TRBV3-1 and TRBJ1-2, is DTAVSQTPKYLVTQMGNDKSIKCEQNLGHDTMYWYKQDSKKFLKIMFSYNNKELIINETVPNRFSPKSPDKAHLNLHINSLELGDSAVYFCASSQGGSRGYTFGSGTRLTVV.

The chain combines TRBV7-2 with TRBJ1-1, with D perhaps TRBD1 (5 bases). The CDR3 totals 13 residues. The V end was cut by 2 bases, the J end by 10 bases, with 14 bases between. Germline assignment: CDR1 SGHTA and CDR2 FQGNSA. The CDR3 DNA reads TGTGCCAGCAGCTTAAGGCAGGGAGATTCAGCTTTCTTT. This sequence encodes CASSLRQGDSAFF.

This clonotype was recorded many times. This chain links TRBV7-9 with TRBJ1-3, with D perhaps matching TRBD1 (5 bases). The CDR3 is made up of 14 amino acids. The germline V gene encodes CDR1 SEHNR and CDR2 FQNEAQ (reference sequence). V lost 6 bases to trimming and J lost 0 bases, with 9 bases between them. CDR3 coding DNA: TGTGCCAGCAGGGAAGGGGTCTCTGGAAACACCATATATTTT. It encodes CASREGVSGNTIYF.

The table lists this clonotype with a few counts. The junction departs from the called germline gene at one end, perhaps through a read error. In DNA form, the CDR3 reads TGTGCCAGCAGTTCAGGAGGGCCGAACGCTGAAGCTTTCTTT. This sequence encodes CASSSGGPNAEAFF. The V and J genes are TRBV6-5 and TRBJ1-1; D unresolved. Germline CDR1 reads MNHEY; CDR2 reads SVGAGI. The CDR3 sequence is 14 residues long.

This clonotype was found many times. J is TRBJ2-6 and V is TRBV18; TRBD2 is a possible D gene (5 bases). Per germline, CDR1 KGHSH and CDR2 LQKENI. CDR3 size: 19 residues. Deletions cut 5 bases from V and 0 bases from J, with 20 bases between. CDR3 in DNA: TGTGCCAGCTCATCGACCACCGGGGATTCCAACTCTGGGGCCAACGTCCTGACTTTC. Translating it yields CASSSTTGDSNSGANVLTF.

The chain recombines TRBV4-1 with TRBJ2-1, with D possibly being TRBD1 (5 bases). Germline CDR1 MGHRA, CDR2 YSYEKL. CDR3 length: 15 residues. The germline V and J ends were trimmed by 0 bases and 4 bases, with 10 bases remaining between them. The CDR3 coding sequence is TGCGCCAGCAGCCAAGATCAGGGCAGATACAATGAGCAGTTCTTC. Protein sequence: CASSQDQGRYNEQFF.

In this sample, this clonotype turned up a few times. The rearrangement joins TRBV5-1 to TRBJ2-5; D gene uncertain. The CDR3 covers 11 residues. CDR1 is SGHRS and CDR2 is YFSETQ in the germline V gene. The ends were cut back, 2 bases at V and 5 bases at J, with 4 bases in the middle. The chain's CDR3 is CASSLYETQYF. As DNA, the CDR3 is TGCGCCAGCAGCTTATACGAGACCCAGTACTTC.

Here the CDR3 DNA reads TGCGCCAGCAGACCGGACAGGGCCTATAGCAATCAGCCCCAGCATTTT. Translating gives CASRPDRAYSNQPQHF. This sequence joins TRBV10-1 and TRBJ1-5, with 8 positions matching TRBD1. The CDR3 covers 16 residues. V was clipped by 6 bases and J by 0 bases; unmatched bases: 7. Germline CDR1 is WNHNN and CDR2 is SYGVQD (reference sequence).

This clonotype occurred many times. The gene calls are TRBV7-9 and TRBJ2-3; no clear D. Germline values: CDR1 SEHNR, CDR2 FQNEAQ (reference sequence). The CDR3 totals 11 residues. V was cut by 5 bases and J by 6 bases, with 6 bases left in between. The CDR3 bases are TGTGCCAGCAGCCCGGTGGATACGCAGTATTTT. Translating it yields CASSPVDTQYF.

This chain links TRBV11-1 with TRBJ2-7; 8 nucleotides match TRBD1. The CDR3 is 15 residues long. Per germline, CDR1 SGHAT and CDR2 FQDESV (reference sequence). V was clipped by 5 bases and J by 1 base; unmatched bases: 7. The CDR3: CASSTGQGMSYEQYF. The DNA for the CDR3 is TGTGCCAGCAGCACAGGACAGGGTATGTCCTACGAGCAGTACTTC.

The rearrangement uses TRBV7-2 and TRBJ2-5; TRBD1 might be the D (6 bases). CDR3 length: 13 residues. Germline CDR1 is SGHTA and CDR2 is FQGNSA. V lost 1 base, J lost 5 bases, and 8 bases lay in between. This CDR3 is CASSLGQAETQYF. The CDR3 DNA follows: TGTGCCAGCAGCTTAGGACAGGCCGAGACCCAGTACTTC.

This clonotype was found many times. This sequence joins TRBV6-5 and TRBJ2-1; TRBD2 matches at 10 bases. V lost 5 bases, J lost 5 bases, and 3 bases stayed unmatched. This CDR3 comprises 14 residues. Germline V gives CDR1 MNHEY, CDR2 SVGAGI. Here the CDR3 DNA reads TGTGCCAGCAGTCTCGGGACTAGCGACAATGAGCAGTTCTTC. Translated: CASSLGTSDNEQFF.

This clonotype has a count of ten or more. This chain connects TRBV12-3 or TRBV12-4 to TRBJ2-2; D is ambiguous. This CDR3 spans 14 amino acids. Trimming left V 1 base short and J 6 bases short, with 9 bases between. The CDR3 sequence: CASSLGVGAGELFF. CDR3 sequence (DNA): TGTGCCAGCAGTTTAGGAGTGGGCGCCGGGGAGCTGTTTTTT.

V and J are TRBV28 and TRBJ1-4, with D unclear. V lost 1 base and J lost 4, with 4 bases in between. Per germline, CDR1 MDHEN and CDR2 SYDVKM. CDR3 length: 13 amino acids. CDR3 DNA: TGTGCCAGCAGTTTATTGGGTAATGAAAAACTGTTTTTT. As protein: CASSLLGNEKLFF.

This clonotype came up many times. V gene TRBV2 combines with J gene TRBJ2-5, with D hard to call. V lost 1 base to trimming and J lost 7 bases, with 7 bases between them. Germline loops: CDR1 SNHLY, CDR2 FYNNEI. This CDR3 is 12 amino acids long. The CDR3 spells CASSEDGVTQYF. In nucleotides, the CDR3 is TGTGCCAGCAGTGAAGACGGTGTGACCCAGTACTTC.

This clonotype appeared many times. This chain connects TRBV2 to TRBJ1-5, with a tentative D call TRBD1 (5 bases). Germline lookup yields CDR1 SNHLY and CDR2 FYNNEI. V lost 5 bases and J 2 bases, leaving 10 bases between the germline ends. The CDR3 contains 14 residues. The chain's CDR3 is CASSWTSGNQPQHF. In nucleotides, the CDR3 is TGTGCCAGCAGTTGGACAAGTGGCAATCAGCCCCAGCATTTT.

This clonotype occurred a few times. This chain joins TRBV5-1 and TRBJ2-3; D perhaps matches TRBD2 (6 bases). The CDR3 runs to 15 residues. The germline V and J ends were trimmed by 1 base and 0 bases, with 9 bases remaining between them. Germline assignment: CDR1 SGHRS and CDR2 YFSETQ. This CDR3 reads CASSLLAESTDTQYF. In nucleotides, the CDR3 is TGCGCCAGCAGCTTGTTAGCGGAAAGCACAGATACGCAGTATTTT.

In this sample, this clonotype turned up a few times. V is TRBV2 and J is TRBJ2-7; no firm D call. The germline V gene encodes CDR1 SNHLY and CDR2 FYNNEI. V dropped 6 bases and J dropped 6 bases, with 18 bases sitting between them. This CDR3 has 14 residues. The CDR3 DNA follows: TGTGCCAGCAGAGACGGATCCCTGGCCCGCGAGCAGTACTTC. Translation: CASRDGSLAREQYF. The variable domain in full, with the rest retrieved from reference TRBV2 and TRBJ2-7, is EPEVTQTPSHQVTQMGQEVILRCVPISNHLYFYWYRQILGQKVEFLVSFYNNEISEKSEIFDDQFSVERPDGSNFTLKIRSTKLEDSAMYFCASRDGSLAREQYFGPGTRLTVT.

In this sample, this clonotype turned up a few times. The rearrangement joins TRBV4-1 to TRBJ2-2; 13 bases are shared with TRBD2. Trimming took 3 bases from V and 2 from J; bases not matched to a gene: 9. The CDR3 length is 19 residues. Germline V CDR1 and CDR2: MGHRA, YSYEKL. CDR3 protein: CASSHSSGTSGTNTGELFF. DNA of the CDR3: TGCGCCAGCAGCCACAGCTCCGGGACTAGCGGGACCAACACCGGGGAGCTGTTTTTT.

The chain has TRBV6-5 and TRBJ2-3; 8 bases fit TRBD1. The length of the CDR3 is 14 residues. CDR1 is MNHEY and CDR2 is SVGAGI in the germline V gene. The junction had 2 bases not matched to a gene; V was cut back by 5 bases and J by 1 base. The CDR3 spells CASSTGGGTDTQYF. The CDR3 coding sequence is TGTGCCAGCAGTACAGGGGGAGGCACAGATACGCAGTATTTT.

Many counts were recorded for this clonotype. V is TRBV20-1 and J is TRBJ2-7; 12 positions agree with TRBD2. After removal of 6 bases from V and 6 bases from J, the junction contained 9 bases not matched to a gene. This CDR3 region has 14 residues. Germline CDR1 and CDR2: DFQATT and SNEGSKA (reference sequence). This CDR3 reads CSAEQTSGSFEQYF. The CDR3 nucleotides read TGCAGTGCCGAGCAGACTAGCGGGAGTTTCGAGCAGTACTTC.